A single sample gave rise to the 13 T cell receptor beta chains below, sequenced in a study of glioma-infiltrating T cells after dendritic cell vaccination. Documented time point: after dendritic cell vaccination, including at tumor progression/relapse. The method was immunoSEQ multiplex PCR; TCRdb's version includes in-frame clones alone and lacks a portion of them. The data show more than 95,000 clones, with over 80% seen just once and approximately 5.4% held by the top ten. Sequencing used blood, obtained after dendritic cell vaccination. The receptors shown here come from a human donor with glioblastoma.

The V gene is TRBV6-5, the J gene TRBJ2-7; 9 positions agree with TRBD1. From germline, CDR1 is MNHEY and CDR2 SVGAGI. Losses at the gene ends were 6 bases for V and 0 bases for J; bases not matched to a gene: 3. This CDR3 is 14 amino acids long. The CDR3 sequence: CASRRTGDSYEQYF. CDR3 in DNA: TGTGCCAGCAGAAGGACAGGGGACTCCTACGAGCAGTACTTC.

The count of this clone is one. The chain carries TRBV27 and TRBJ1-3, with 8 bases identical to TRBD1. CDR3 size: 14 residues. The V and J ends lost 6 bases and 2 bases, in that order; junction bases with no gene match: 3. CDR1 and CDR2 (germline): MNHEY, SMNVEV (reference sequence). CDR3 nucleotides: TGTGCCAGCAGAATGACAGGGGCTGGAAACACCATATATTTT. Encoded protein: CASRMTGAGNTIYF.

The CDR3 DNA is TGCGCCAGCAGCCAAGGACTAGCGGGACCGTCCTACGAGCAGTACTTC. Translation gives CASSQGLAGPSYEQYF. The rearrangement joins TRBV4-1 to TRBJ2-7, with 11 bases that match TRBD2. V shed 1 base and J 1 base; nucleotides not matched to a gene: 3. CDR1 and CDR2 (germline): MGHRA, YSYEKL. This CDR3 spans 16 amino acids.

The rearrangement uses TRBV18 and TRBJ1-2; 10 bases are a match to TRBD1. In germline, CDR1 is KGHSH, CDR2 LQKENI. The junction had 2 bases not matched to a gene; V was cut back by 6 bases and J by 7 bases. This CDR3 is 12 amino acids long. The CDR3 is CASSRDRGGYTF. In nucleotides, the CDR3 is TGTGCCAGCTCCAGGGACAGGGGTGGCTACACCTTC.

The rearrangement joins TRBV6-5 to TRBJ2-7; D perhaps matches TRBD2 (6 bases). The CDR3 has 13 amino acids. In germline, CDR1 is MNHEY, CDR2 SVGAGI. The ends were cut back, 7 bases at V and 4 bases at J, with 14 bases in the middle. CDR3 nucleotide sequence: TGTGCCAGCAATAGGGGACTCGGATACGAGCAGTACTTC. Encoded protein: CASNRGLGYEQYF.

V gene TRBV14 combines with J gene TRBJ2-3; TRBD1 is a possible D gene (5 bases). CDR3 length: 16 residues. Germline V gene lookup returns CDR1 SGHDN and CDR2 FVKESK. V was cut by 0 bases and J by 2 bases, with 12 bases left in between. The CDR3 coding sequence is TGTGCCAGCAGCCAAGATTCTGGGGCGTCCACAGATACGCAGTATTTT. Translating it yields CASSQDSGASTDTQYF.

The CDR3 DNA sequence: TGCGCCAGCAGCTTTAGCGGGAGGCTCAGCACAGATACGCAGTATTTT. Encoded protein: CASSFSGRLSTDTQYF. The chain employs TRBV5-1 and TRBJ2-3; 10 bases are a match to TRBD2. The CDR3 contains 16 residues. Trimming at V came to 2 bases and at J to 0 bases, leaving 3 bases not matched to a gene. Germline V gene data show CDR1 as SGHRS and CDR2 as YFSETQ. The full variable domain, in which reference TRBV5-1 and TRBJ2-3 provide the parts outside the CDR3, is KAGVTQTPRYLIKTRGQQVTLSCSPISGHRSVSWYQQTPGQGLQFLFEYFSETQRNKGNFPGRFSGRQFSNSRSEMNVSTLELGDSALYLCASSFSGRLSTDTQYFGPGTRLTVL.

The J gene is TRBJ2-1, the V gene TRBV10-3; 8 nucleotides align to TRBD2. Looked up from germline, CDR1 is ENHRY and CDR2 is SYGVKD. The CDR3 runs 15 residues. The V segment lost 6 bases and the J segment 7 bases; nucleotides outside the gene matches: 11. DNA of the CDR3: TGTGCCATCAGGAGTAGCGGGAAAGGTAAAAATGAGCAGTTCTTC. Translating it yields CAIRSSGKGKNEQFF.

CDR3 region: CASSQILGNEQFF. The CDR3 bases are TGTGCCAGCAGCCAAATTCTAGGAAATGAGCAGTTCTTC. The V call is TRBV7-9, the J call TRBJ2-1; D not resolved. The CDR3 is 13 amino acids. V lost 5 bases, J lost 7 bases, and 12 bases lay in between. Germline loops: CDR1 SEHNR, CDR2 FQNEAQ (reference sequence).

This sequence joins TRBV28 and TRBJ2-2; 10 nucleotides match TRBD2. This CDR3 is 15 amino acids long. Germline V gene lookup returns CDR1 MDHEN and CDR2 SYDVKM. Unmatched junction bases numbered 6, after V lost 9 bases and J lost 2 bases. CDR3 DNA sequence: TGTGCCAGTAGAGCGGGAGGGGCCAACACCGGGGAGCTGTTTTTT. Its translation is CASRAGGANTGELFF.

The chain employs TRBV19 and TRBJ2-7; the D is unclear. Trimming left V 1 base short and J 2 bases short, with 15 bases between. The germline CDR1 and CDR2 sequences are LNHDA and SQIVND (reference sequence). This CDR3 region has 16 residues. Here the CDR3 reads CASSIVAATPTYEQYF. Here the CDR3 DNA reads TGTGCCAGTAGTATAGTCGCGGCAACGCCTACCTACGAGCAGTACTTC.

The chain employs TRBV27 and TRBJ2-3, with 8 bases that match TRBD1. This CDR3 contains 17 residues. Germline V lookup: CDR1 MNHEY, CDR2 SMNVEV (reference sequence). V lost 5 bases to trimming and J lost 3 bases; unmatched junction nucleotides: 13. CDR3 coding DNA: TGTGCCAGCAGTCCCCATGGACAGGGTGCAGGTACAGATACGCAGTATTTT. It yields the protein CASSPHGQGAGTDTQYF.

The V call is TRBV19, the J call TRBJ1-3; perhaps TRBD1 as D (5 bases). V was cut by 5 bases and J by 0 bases, with 11 bases left in between. The CDR3 length is 15 residues. Germline lookup yields CDR1 LNHDA and CDR2 SQIVND (reference sequence). CDR3 coding DNA: TGTGCCAGTAGTGGTCGACAGAGCTCTGGAAACACCATATATTTT. Protein: CASSGRQSSGNTIYF.